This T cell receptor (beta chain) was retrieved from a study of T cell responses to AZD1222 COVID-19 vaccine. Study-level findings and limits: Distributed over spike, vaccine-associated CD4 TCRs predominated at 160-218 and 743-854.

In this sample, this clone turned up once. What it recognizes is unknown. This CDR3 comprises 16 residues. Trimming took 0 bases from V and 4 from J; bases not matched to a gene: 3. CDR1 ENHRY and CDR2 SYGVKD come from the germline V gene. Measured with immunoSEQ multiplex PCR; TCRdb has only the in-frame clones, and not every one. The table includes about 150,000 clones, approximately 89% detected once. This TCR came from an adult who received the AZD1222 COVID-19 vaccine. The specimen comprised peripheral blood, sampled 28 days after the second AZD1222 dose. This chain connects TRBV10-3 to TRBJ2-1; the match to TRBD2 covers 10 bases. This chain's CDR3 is CAISESLAGGYNEQFF. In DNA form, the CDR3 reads TGTGCCATCAGTGAGTCTTTAGCGGGAGGTTACAATGAGCAGTTCTTC.